The clone carrying this T cell receptor (beta chain) came up many times. No antigen is known for it. The length of the CDR3 is 14 residues. Deletions cut 2 bases from V and 2 bases from J, with 10 bases between. The sample belongs to a study of blood T cells in healthy people across ages. Study context: Template switching recovered approximately one barcoded beta molecule for every two T cells. The study, taken as a whole, reports: Long-lived donors exceeded aged donors in naive CD4+ cells and diversity.

With a J-beta primer mix and a sample-barcoded 5' primer, a second PCR ran about 7 to 11 cycles. TCRdb ran MiXCR on the 5' RACE reads and lists one entry per CDR3 protein. The sample shows fewer than 900,000 distinct CDR3 sequences, approximately 35% of them seen only once. The origin of this receptor is a man younger than 35 in good health. The V and J genes are TRBV12-3 or TRBV12-4 and TRBJ2-7; D may be TRBD1 (5 bases). Material: blood. The chain's CDR3 is CASSLRGATYEQYF. The CDR3 nucleotides are TGTGCCAGCAGTTTAAGGGGCGCGACCTACGAGCAGTACTTC.